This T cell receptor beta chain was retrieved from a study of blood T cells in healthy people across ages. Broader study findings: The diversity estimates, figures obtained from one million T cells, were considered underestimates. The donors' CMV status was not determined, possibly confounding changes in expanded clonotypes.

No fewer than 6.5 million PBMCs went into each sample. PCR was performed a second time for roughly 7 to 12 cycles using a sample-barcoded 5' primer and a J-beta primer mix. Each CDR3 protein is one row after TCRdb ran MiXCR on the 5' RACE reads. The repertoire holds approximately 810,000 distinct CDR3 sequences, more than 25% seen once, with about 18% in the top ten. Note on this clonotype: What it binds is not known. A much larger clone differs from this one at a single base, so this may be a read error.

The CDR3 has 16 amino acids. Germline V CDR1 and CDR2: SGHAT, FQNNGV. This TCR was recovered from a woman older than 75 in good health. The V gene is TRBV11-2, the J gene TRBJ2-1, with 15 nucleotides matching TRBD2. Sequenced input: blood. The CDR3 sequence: CASSGPGLAGGNERFF. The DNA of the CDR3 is TGTGCCAGCAGTGGACCGGGACTAGCGGGGGGTAATGAGCGGTTCTTC. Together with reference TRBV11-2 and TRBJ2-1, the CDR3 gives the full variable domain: EAGVAQSPRYKIIEKRQSVAFWCNPISGHATLYWYQQILGQGPKLLIQFQNNGVVDDSQLPKDRFSAERLKGVDSTLKIQPAKLEDSAVYLCASSGPGLAGGNERFFGPGTRLTVL.